This passage covers 25 T cell receptor beta chains from one sample sequenced in a study of blood T cells in healthy people across ages. Together with a sample-barcoded 5' primer, a J-beta primer mix was included in a second PCR lasting about 6 to 11 cycles. TCRdb re-analysed the 5' RACE reads in MiXCR, keeping a single row per CDR3 protein. The sample includes about 670,000 distinct CDR3 sequences, roughly 43% of them seen just once. The specimen sequenced was blood. The receptors come from an older man in good health.

This clonotype appeared a few times. The chain couples TRBV6-2 or TRBV6-3 to TRBJ2-5, with D unclear. CDR1 and CDR2 (germline): MNHEY, SVGEGT. This CDR3 region has 13 residues. V was shortened by 5 bases and J by 5 bases, with 12 bases between the two germline ends. CDR3 protein: CASSDIKRETQYF. CDR3 nucleotides: TGTGCCAGCAGTGACATCAAAAGGGAGACCCAGTACTTC.

The chain employs TRBV9 and TRBJ2-1; 8 bases fit TRBD2. With V trimmed by 6 bases and J by 7 bases, 15 bases remained unmatched. The V gene's germline CDR1 is SGDLS and CDR2 YYNGEE. This CDR3 region has 16 residues. CDR3: CASTILPGGHENEQFF. The CDR3 DNA sequence: TGTGCCAGCACCATCCTACCGGGGGGGCATGAGAATGAGCAGTTCTTC.

J is TRBJ2-5 and V is TRBV10-2; D tentatively fits TRBD1 or TRBD2 (5 bases each). The CDR3 has 15 residues. The ends were cut back, 5 bases at V and 3 bases at J, with 16 bases in the middle. Germline CDR1 WSHSY, CDR2 SAAADI. The CDR3: CASSLPRGLKETQYF. CDR3 in DNA: TGCGCCAGCAGTCTCCCCCGGGGCCTAAAAGAGACCCAGTACTTC.

The chain combines TRBV11-2 with TRBJ2-5; perhaps TRBD1 as D (6 bases). CDR3 length: 17 amino acids. The germline V gene has CDR1 SGHAT and CDR2 FQNNGV. V lost 2 bases, J lost 0 bases, and 16 bases lay in between. The CDR3 region is CASSLIPVWDNQETQYF. CDR3 DNA: TGTGCCAGCAGCTTAATTCCCGTTTGGGACAACCAAGAGACCCAGTACTTC.

The chain couples TRBV20-1 to TRBJ2-1; 13 bases map to TRBD2. The CDR3 sequence is 15 residues long. The junction had 7 bases not matched to a gene; V was cut back by 3 bases and J by 8 bases. Germline values: CDR1 DFQATT, CDR2 SNEGSKA (reference sequence). DNA for the CDR3: TGCAGTGCTAGGGCACTAGCGGGAGGGGGGGATGAGCAGTTCTTC. Its translation: CSARALAGGGDEQFF.

The chain uses TRBV27 and TRBJ2-7; TRBD2 aligns across 11 bases. The CDR3 extends over 16 amino acids. Germline V gene data show CDR1 as MNHEY and CDR2 as SMNVEV (reference sequence). Trimming cost V 7 bases and J 0 bases; bases outside gene matches: 8. This CDR3 is CASTQLAGGGSYEQYF. The DNA of the CDR3 is TGTGCCAGCACCCAATTAGCGGGAGGGGGCTCCTACGAGCAGTACTTC.

V and J are TRBV6-2 or TRBV6-3 and TRBJ2-5; D is possibly TRBD1 or TRBD2 (5 bases each). This CDR3 comprises 15 residues. The germline V gene has CDR1 MNHEY and CDR2 SVGEGT. Trimming left V 6 bases short and J 1 base short, with 15 bases between. CDR3: CASSQGPSPQETQYF. The CDR3 DNA sequence: TGTGCCAGCAGCCAGGGTCCTAGCCCCCAAGAGACCCAGTACTTC.

The chain's CDR3 is CASSFRPAGTGDGYTF. CDR3 DNA sequence: TGTGCCAGCAGCTTCCGTCCTGCCGGGACAGGGGATGGCTACACCTTC. The chain combines TRBV9 with TRBJ1-2; TRBD1 matches at 10 bases. From germline, CDR1 is SGDLS and CDR2 YYNGEE. CDR3 size: 16 residues. Trimming cost V 4 bases and J 6 bases; bases outside gene matches: 12.

The chain is built from TRBV2 and TRBJ2-3; D call uncertain. CDR3 length equals 14 residues. V lost 10 bases, J lost 1 base, and 15 bases lay in between. Per germline, CDR1 SNHLY and CDR2 FYNNEI. Written as DNA, the CDR3 is TGTGCCAATCGCGAGTACGTTGGCACAGATACGCAGTATTTT. Translated, it gives CANREYVGTDTQYF. The whole variable domain, remainder taken from reference TRBV2 and TRBJ2-3, is EPEVTQTPSHQVTQMGQEVILRCVPISNHLYFYWYRQILGQKVEFLVSFYNNEISEKSEIFDDQFSVERPDGSNFTLKIRSTKLEDSAMYFCANREYVGTDTQYFGPGTRLTVL.

The gene calls are TRBV14 and TRBJ2-1; 9 positions match TRBD1. The V gene's germline CDR1 is SGHDN and CDR2 FVKESK. Germline trimming cut 0 bases from V and 5 bases from J; bases unmatched to any gene: 8. The CDR3 length is 17 residues. CDR3 sequence reads: CASSQDQRTGDHNEQFF. The CDR3 DNA reads as TGTGCCAGCAGCCAAGATCAAAGGACAGGGGATCACAATGAGCAGTTCTTC.

The rearrangement joins TRBV7-2 to TRBJ1-1, with a weak D call TRBD1 (5 bases). Trimming removed 5 bases from V and 6 bases from J, with 19 bases in between. Germline V gives CDR1 SGHTA, CDR2 FQGNSA. The CDR3 runs 15 residues. CDR3 in amino acids: CASSMTFPGVSEAFF. The CDR3 DNA is TGTGCCAGCAGCATGACTTTCCCGGGGGTATCTGAAGCTTTCTTT.

The chain recombines TRBV9 with TRBJ2-3; D gene uncertain. The V and J ends lost 6 bases and 0 bases respectively, with 11 bases between them. The CDR3 extends over 14 amino acids. Germline lookup yields CDR1 SGDLS and CDR2 YYNGEE. The CDR3 region is CASTVRDSTDTQYF. As DNA, the CDR3 is TGTGCCAGCACCGTGCGCGACAGCACAGATACGCAGTATTTT.

This clonotype has more than one count but fewer than ten. V is TRBV7-2 and J is TRBJ2-7; D ambiguous. V lost 4 bases and J lost 0, with 10 bases in between. Germline lookup yields CDR1 SGHTA and CDR2 FQGNSA. This CDR3 region has 14 residues. This CDR3 reads CASSSIPFSYEQYF. The CDR3 DNA is TGTGCCAGCAGCTCCATCCCTTTCTCCTACGAGCAGTACTTC.

This clonotype was seen more than once but under ten times. The chain joins TRBV5-6 to TRBJ2-5; D gene unclear. The V end lost 0 bases, the J end lost 0 bases, and 12 bases lay between the germline ends. The CDR3 sequence is 16 residues long. Germline values: CDR1 SGHDT, CDR2 YYEEEE. CDR3 nucleotides: TGTGCCAGCAGCTTGGCTTTGGAGTTGTACCAAGAGACCCAGTACTTC. It yields the protein CASSLALELYQETQYF.

The chain couples TRBV20-1 to TRBJ2-4; D is ambiguous. V lost 2 bases and J 0 bases, leaving 8 bases between the germline ends. Germline V gene data show CDR1 as DFQATT and CDR2 as SNEGSKA (reference sequence). The CDR3 has 14 residues. CDR3 residues: CSARQEIAKNIQYF. As DNA, the CDR3 is TGCAGTGCTAGACAGGAAATAGCCAAAAACATTCAGTACTTC.

The rearrangement links TRBV7-2 to TRBJ1-2; no firm D call. The CDR3 loop spans 12 amino acids. CDR1 SGHTA and CDR2 FQGNSA come from the germline V gene. Trimming pared 5 bases from V and 4 bases from J, leaving 8 bases between. This chain's CDR3 is CASSRVSYGYTF. The CDR3 nucleotides read TGTGCCAGCAGCAGGGTTTCCTATGGCTACACCTTC.

Many counts were recorded for this clonotype. The rearrangement uses TRBV4-3 and TRBJ2-6; the D is unclear. The V end was cut by 0 bases, the J end by 2 bases, with 14 bases between. In germline, CDR1 is LGHNA, CDR2 YSLEER. CDR3 length equals 18 residues. The CDR3 is CASSQDQTGGPGANVLTF. The CDR3 DNA sequence: TGCGCCAGCAGCCAAGATCAAACGGGTGGCCCTGGGGCCAACGTCCTGACTTTC.

The CDR3 region is CASSQDHIGAGGRSLHF. The CDR3 bases are TGCGCCAGCAGCCAAGACCATATCGGGGCAGGGGGAAGATCCCTCCACTTT. The rearrangement uses TRBV4-3 and TRBJ1-6; 7 bases agree with TRBD1. The junction had 16 bases not matched to a gene; V was cut back by 0 bases and J by 14 bases. This CDR3 contains 17 residues. Per germline, CDR1 LGHNA and CDR2 YSLEER.

The chain has TRBV5-8 and TRBJ2-7, with 7 bases identical to TRBD1. After removal of 4 bases from V and 7 bases from J, the junction contained 8 bases not matched to a gene. Germline CDR1 is SGHTS and CDR2 is YDEGEE. The CDR3 runs to 13 residues. The CDR3 is CASSVWTGGEQYF. CDR3 DNA sequence: TGTGCCAGCAGCGTTTGGACAGGAGGTGAGCAGTACTTC.

This clonotype was seen a single time. The chain combines TRBV28 with TRBJ1-1; D possibly corresponds to TRBD1 (5 bases). V shed 3 bases and J shed 6 bases, with 14 bases lying between them. Germline V gene sequence: CDR1 MDHEN, CDR2 SYDVKM. The CDR3 is 14 amino acids. For the CDR3, the DNA is TGTGCCAGCAGTTTTCAGGGTATTTTAGCTGAAGCTTTCTTT. Translated: CASSFQGILAEAFF.

In its sample, this clonotype was seen a few times. The J gene is TRBJ2-7, the V gene TRBV30; 14 nucleotides match TRBD2. This CDR3 comprises 15 residues. Trimming at V came to 2 bases and at J to 7 bases, leaving 7 bases not matched to a gene. The germline V gene encodes CDR1 GTSNPN and CDR2 SVGIG (reference sequence). The DNA of the CDR3 is TGTGCCTGGAGTCCCCCGGGACTAGCGGGAGTTGAGCAGTACTTC. It is translated as CAWSPPGLAGVEQYF.

This clonotype has only a few counts. The rearrangement links TRBV14 to TRBJ2-7, with 10 positions matching TRBD1. Per the germline V gene, CDR1 is SGHDN and CDR2 is FVKESK. This CDR3 is 13 amino acids long. With V trimmed by 7 bases and J by 3 bases, 3 bases remained unmatched. CDR3 residues: CASNRDRGYEQYF. CDR3 in DNA: TGTGCCAGCAATCGGGACAGGGGCTACGAGCAGTACTTC.

V is TRBV7-9 and J is TRBJ2-7; 8 bases fit TRBD1. Near its end, the DNA agrees better with TRBJ2-5, so the J call may be wrong. The length of the CDR3 is 14 residues. CDR1 and CDR2 from the germline V gene are SEHNR and FQNEAQ (reference sequence). CDR3 region: CASSPGTGAETQYF. For the CDR3, the DNA is TGTGCCAGCAGCCCCGGGACAGGCGCTGAGACCCAGTACTTC.

A few counts support this clonotype. The rearrangement joins TRBV12-3 or TRBV12-4 to TRBJ2-1, with 12 positions matching TRBD2. Trimming cost V 6 bases and J 12 bases; bases outside gene matches: 9. This CDR3 contains 14 residues. The CDR3 loop is CASRLAGGPKGQFF. CDR3 bases: TGTGCCAGCAGGCTAGCGGGAGGGCCCAAAGGGCAGTTCTTC.

V gene TRBV7-2 combines with J gene TRBJ2-1, with 14 bases identical to TRBD2. V gave up 1 base and J gave up 7 bases; unmatched junction bases: 9. The CDR3 runs to 18 residues. Germline values: CDR1 SGHTA, CDR2 FQGNSA. The CDR3 region has the DNA TGTGCCAGCAGCTTAGGTGCCGGACTAGCGGGAGGTCGGAATGAGCAGTTCTTC. Residues: CASSLGAGLAGGRNEQFF.